This T cell receptor (beta chain) was identified during a study of T cells in Graves' hyperthyroidism and ophthalmopathy. Study information: Staff took peripheral blood when the initial diagnosis was made, before any treatment began.

TCR beta CDR3 regions were amplified from RNA transcripts. In the first-round RT-PCR of the TCR CDR3, the HTBI primer set was used. Using its own MiXCR run on the multiplex PCR reads, TCRdb lists one record per CDR3 protein. The data show fewer than 650,000 distinct CDR3 sequences, 13% to 15% seen once. CDR3 length: 15 residues. V lost 5 bases to trimming and J lost 4 bases, with 17 bases between them. In germline, CDR1 is MNHEY, CDR2 SMNVEV (reference sequence). Study conclusions and caveats: A 13 V-J signature model discriminated ophthalmopathy versus stable hyperthyroidism.

In regard to this clonotype: Its antigen is not identified.

With duration under 3 months, ophthalmopathy was active: Clinical Activity Score at least 3, NOSPECS at least 4. This TCR derives from a young woman with Graves' ophthalmopathy. Sequencing was done on a sample of blood. The rearrangement links TRBV27 to TRBJ2-5; possibly TRBD2 for D (6 bases). CDR3 coding DNA: TGTGCCAGCAGTCCCCGGAGGGCCCCCGGAGAGACCCAGTACTTC. Its protein product is CASSPRRAPGETQYF.